The 19 T cell receptor beta chains below were found in one sample sequenced in a study of T cells after yellow fever vaccination. TCRdb reanalysed the 5' RACE reads using MiXCR and keeps one entry per CDR3 protein. The sample includes around 30,000 distinct CDR3 sequences, 5% to 8.5% of them seen just once. Sequencing was performed on PBMCs, either bulk or a sorted T-cell subset (CD4+, CD8+, memory, or dextramer-sorted; not recorded which), taken on the day of the first yellow fever vaccination. The receptor source for this set is a young man who received the YFV17D yellow fever vaccine.

The chain recombines TRBV6-5 with TRBJ1-5, with D possibly TRBD1 on 5 matching bases. V lost 7 bases and J lost 9, with 19 bases in between. The CDR3 length is 14 residues. Germline assignment: CDR1 MNHEY and CDR2 SVGAGI. The CDR3 DNA sequence: TGTGCCAGCACCAACGTCGGGACTCTGGGGCCCCAGCATTTT. Its translation is CASTNVGTLGPQHF.

In its sample, this clonotype was seen many times. The rearrangement uses TRBV29-1 and TRBJ1-1; D unresolved. The germline gives CDR1 SQVTM, CDR2 ANQGSEA. Trimming took 5 bases from V and 6 from J, leaving 13 bases between them. The CDR3 consists of 12 residues. As DNA, the CDR3 is TGCAGCGTTCGAGTAGGACGCGCTGAAGCTTTCTTT. This encodes CSVRVGRAEAFF.

This clonotype was observed many times. The chain uses TRBV10-3 and TRBJ1-5; TRBD1 might be the D (5 bases). The CDR3 spans 15 residues. V shed 2 bases and J shed 3 bases, with 11 bases lying between them. The V gene's germline CDR1 is ENHRY and CDR2 SYGVKD. The CDR3 DNA reads as TGTGCCATCAGTGAGCCTGGGGGGGACAATCAGCCCCAGCATTTT. It codes for CAISEPGGDNQPQHF.

This clonotype has at least ten counts. The chain has TRBV7-2 and TRBJ1-1; D unclear. The ends were cut back, 3 bases at V and 2 bases at J, with 4 bases in the middle. The CDR3 is 12 residues long. The germline V gene encodes CDR1 SGHTA and CDR2 FQGNSA. The CDR3: CASSFFNTEAFF. CDR3 sequence (DNA): TGTGCCAGCAGCTTCTTTAACACTGAAGCTTTCTTT.

The V gene is TRBV12-3 or TRBV12-4, the J gene TRBJ1-2; maybe TRBD1 (5 bases). The CDR3 runs to 13 residues. V gave up 5 bases and J gave up 3 bases, with 10 bases separating them. CDR3 coding DNA: TGTGCCAGCAGTCAGATGGGGGACTATGGCTACACCTTC. This encodes CASSQMGDYGYTF.

This clonotype has at least ten counts. The J gene is TRBJ2-3, the V gene TRBV6-4, with 9 nucleotides matching TRBD2. The J segment lost 1 base and the V segment lost 3 bases, leaving 2 bases of the junction unmatched. CDR1 and CDR2 from the germline V gene are MRHNA and SNTAGT. The CDR3 has 15 amino acids. The CDR3 loop reads CASSEIAGGTDTQYF. Written as DNA, the CDR3 is TGTGCCAGCAGTGAAATAGCGGGGGGCACAGATACGCAGTATTTT.

V and J are TRBV5-1 and TRBJ2-2; D gene uncertain. CDR1 and CDR2 from the germline V gene are SGHRS and YFSETQ. Trimming pared 0 bases from V and 0 bases from J, leaving 3 bases between. The CDR3 has 14 amino acids. The CDR3 DNA is TGCGCCAGCAGCTTGGTGACGAACACCGGGGAGCTGTTTTTT. Translation gives CASSLVTNTGELFF.

The CDR3 reads CASSPIAGGTHEQYF. The CDR3 nucleotides read TGTGCCAGCAGCCCTATAGCGGGGGGGACCCACGAGCAGTACTTC. The J gene is TRBJ2-7, the V gene TRBV7-9; the match to TRBD2 covers 11 bases. The J segment lost 5 bases and the V segment lost 5 bases, leaving 8 bases of the junction unmatched. The CDR3 has 15 residues. Germline V gene data show CDR1 as SEHNR and CDR2 as FQNEAQ (reference sequence).

This clonotype was observed at least ten times. J is TRBJ1-2 and V is TRBV7-8; 7 nucleotides align to TRBD1. This CDR3 is 13 amino acids long. Per the germline V gene, CDR1 is SGHVS and CDR2 is FQNEAQ. Trimming at V came to 4 bases and at J to 4 bases, leaving 3 bases not matched to a gene. In DNA form, the CDR3 reads TGTGCCAGCAGCTACGACAGGGTCTATGGCTACACCTTC. Translating it yields CASSYDRVYGYTF.

This clonotype came up many times. The V gene is TRBV7-2, the J gene TRBJ2-5; a possible D gene is TRBD1 (5 bases). Germline-derived CDR1 and CDR2 are SGHTA and FQGNSA. This CDR3 has 13 residues. V was pared by 5 bases and J by 5 bases, with 12 bases between. Written as DNA, the CDR3 is TGTGCCAGCAGCCTGACCAGGGCGGAGACCCAGTACTTC. This codes for CASSLTRAETQYF.

This clonotype was observed at least ten times. The V and J genes are TRBV6-1 and TRBJ2-7; 7 bases are a match to TRBD1. CDR1 and CDR2 from the germline V gene are MNHNS and SASEGT. The CDR3 is made up of 14 amino acids. Unmatched junction bases numbered 9, after V lost 7 bases and J lost 3 bases. CDR3 in DNA: TGTGCCAGCAAACGACAGGGTAAAAACTACGAGCAGTACTTC. As protein: CASKRQGKNYEQYF.

This clonotype was detected ten times or more. This chain links TRBV10-3 with TRBJ2-5; D ambiguous. V shed 5 bases and J shed 1 base, with 11 bases lying between them. The CDR3 covers 14 residues. The germline CDR1 and CDR2 sequences are ENHRY and SYGVKD. CDR3 residues: CAISPSGVQETQYF. CDR3 in DNA: TGTGCCATCAGTCCCTCAGGAGTCCAAGAGACCCAGTACTTC.

The rearrangement links TRBV9 to TRBJ2-5; 11 nucleotides align to TRBD2. The V gene's germline CDR1 is SGDLS and CDR2 YYNGEE. CDR3 length equals 15 residues. V lost 4 bases to trimming and J lost 3 bases; unmatched junction nucleotides: 5. The CDR3 sequence: CASSSGTSGKETQYF. CDR3 coding DNA: TGTGCCAGCAGCTCCGGGACTAGCGGAAAAGAGACCCAGTACTTC. The full variable domain, with the rest looked up from reference TRBV9 and TRBJ2-5, is DSGVTQTPKHLITATGQRVTLRCSPRSGDLSVYWYQQSLDQGLQFLIQYYNGEERAKGNILERFSAQQFPDLHSELNLSSLELGDSALYFCASSSGTSGKETQYFGPGTRLLVL.

This chain's CDR3 is CASSLEAPSNEQYF. CDR3 coding DNA: TGCGCCAGCAGCTTGGAGGCTCCTTCAAACGAGCAGTACTTC. The rearrangement uses TRBV5-1 and TRBJ2-7; no clear D gene. The CDR3 is made up of 14 amino acids. The V gene lost 0 bases and the J gene lost 5 bases, with 12 bases spanning the gap. Germline V CDR1 and CDR2: SGHRS, YFSETQ.

The V and J genes are TRBV7-8 and TRBJ2-3; the match to TRBD2 covers 9 bases. V trimming: 5 bases; J trimming: 2 bases; junction bases outside the gene matches: 8. CDR1 is SGHVS, CDR2 FQNEAQ, per germline. The CDR3 runs 16 residues. The CDR3 spells CASSLRAGGNTDTQYF. Written as DNA, the CDR3 is TGTGCCAGCAGCCTCCGAGCGGGGGGAAACACAGATACGCAGTATTTT. Full variable domain (outside the CDR3, taken from reference TRBV7-8 and TRBJ2-3): GAGVSQSPRYKVAKRGQDVALRCDPISGHVSLFWYQQALGQGPEFLTYFQNEAQLDKSGLPSDRFFAERPEGSVSTLKIQRTQQEDSAVYLCASSLRAGGNTDTQYFGPGTRLTVL.

This clonotype has ten or more counts. The chain carries TRBV20-1 and TRBJ2-2; D is unresolved. The CDR3 runs 14 residues. V shed 5 bases and J shed 2 bases, with 12 bases lying between them. CDR1 and CDR2 from the germline V gene are DFQATT and SNEGSKA (reference sequence). DNA of the CDR3: TGCAGTGCTGGAGCAGACCCCAACACCGGGGAGCTGTTTTTT. Translation: CSAGADPNTGELFF.

This clonotype was found many times. V gene TRBV7-9 combines with J gene TRBJ1-1; TRBD1 matches at 10 bases. This CDR3 is built from 14 residues. Germline CDR1 SEHNR, CDR2 FQNEAQ (reference sequence). J gave up 8 bases and V 5 bases, and 8 bases lay outside the gene matches. CDR3 coding DNA: TGTGCCAGCAGCCACGGGACAGGGGCCGAAGAAGCTTTCTTT. Translating gives CASSHGTGAEEAFF.

At least ten counts were recorded for this clonotype. The chain joins TRBV20-1 to TRBJ1-1; D gene ambiguous. Germline values: CDR1 DFQATT, CDR2 SNEGSKA (reference sequence). Trimming removed 1 base at V and 1 base at J, with 16 bases between. The CDR3 has 16 amino acids. In nucleotides, the CDR3 is TGCAGTGCTAGAGGTTGGATCGCCCGCCGGAACACTGAAGCTTTCTTT. Amino acid sequence: CSARGWIARRNTEAFF.

At least ten counts were recorded for this clonotype. The chain has TRBV10-3 and TRBJ2-2; TRBD1 might be the D (6 bases). This CDR3 contains 13 residues. In germline, CDR1 is ENHRY, CDR2 SYGVKD. Trimming shortened V by 11 bases and J by 3 bases, and 13 bases separated the two germline ends. CDR3 nucleotides: TGTGCCGGACGACAGGATTACACCGGGGAGCTGTTTTTT. Translated, it gives CAGRQDYTGELFF.